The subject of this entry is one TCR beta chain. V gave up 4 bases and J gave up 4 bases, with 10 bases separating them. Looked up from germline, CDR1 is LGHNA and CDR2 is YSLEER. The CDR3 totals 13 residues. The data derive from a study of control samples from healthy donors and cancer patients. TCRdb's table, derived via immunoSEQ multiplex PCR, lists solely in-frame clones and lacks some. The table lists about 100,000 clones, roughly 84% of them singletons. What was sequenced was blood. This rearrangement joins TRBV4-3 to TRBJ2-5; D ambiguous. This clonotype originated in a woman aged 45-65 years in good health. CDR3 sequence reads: CASSPNFPETQYF. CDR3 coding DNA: TGCGCCAGCAGCCCCAACTTTCCAGAGACCCAGTACTTC.